One TCR beta chain is described in this entry. Clones were read by immunoSEQ multiplex PCR, and TCRdb kept only the in-frame ones, dropping some. Of approximately 260,000 clones in the sample, around 88% were seen once. These data are taken from a study of blood T cell repertoires in COVID-19. Trimming cost V 3 bases and J 7 bases, with 16 bases left between them. The CDR3 has 14 amino acids. Germline values: CDR1 LGHDT, CDR2 YNNKEL (reference sequence). The chain uses TRBV3-1 (or the pseudogene TRBV3-2) and TRBJ2-7; D perhaps matches TRBD2 (5 bases). Sequenced: PBMCs or T cells enriched from blood (not recorded which). This clonotype was obtained from a woman between 35 and 50 years old with acute COVID-19. In nucleotides, the CDR3 is TGTGCCAGCAGCCACTCGGCAGAGCGGTGGGAGCAGTACTTC. It translates to CASSHSAERWEQYF.